This T cell receptor (beta chain) came from a study of OX40 agonist ivuxolimab in advanced cancers. Germline CDR1 and CDR2: SGHDN and FVKESK. The V end was cut by 0 bases, the J end by 4 bases, with 9 bases between. The length of the CDR3 is 14 residues. Sequencing used immunoSEQ multiplex PCR; TCRdb keeps in-frame clones, though not all of them. The profile shows tens of thousands of clones, around 90% of them singletons. Specimen: CD4+ or CD8+ T cells sorted from blood, collected in a trial of the OX40 agonist ivuxolimab. The TCR originated in an adult with an advanced solid tumor such as melanoma, head and neck, liver or kidney cancer. The chain has TRBV14 and TRBJ1-2; no clear D. The CDR3 DNA is TGTGCCAGCAGCCAAGATCCGCGGGGCTATGGCTACACCTTC. This sequence encodes CASSQDPRGYGYTF. The variable domain in full, completed from reference TRBV14 and TRBJ1-2, reads EAGVTQFPSHSVIEKGQTVTLRCDPISGHDNLYWYRRVMGKEIKFLLHFVKESKQDESGMPNNRFLAERTGGTYSTLKVQPAELEDSGVYFCASSQDPRGYGYTFGSGTRLTVV.